This T cell receptor (beta chain) was identified during a study of shared clonotypes between healthy human individuals. Several immunoSEQ plates received, in even portions, the genomic DNA of each subset. DNA at 150 to 250 ng, about 30,000 T cell genomes, went into sorted-subset replicate PCRs. Some clones are missing from TCRdb's copy, which holds only in-frame ones; the method was immunoSEQ multiplex PCR. Found here are 850,000 to 1,100,000 clones, approximately 80% of them singletons; the top ten hold almost 0.9%. Germline-derived CDR1 and CDR2 are SNHLY and FYNNEI. The CDR3 sequence is 16 residues long. V gave up 3 bases and J gave up 11 bases, with 23 bases separating them. The CD4+ fraction was divided into a CD45RA+ naive subset and a CD45RA-negative memory subset.

Sequencing was done on a sample of memory CD4+ T cells from PBMCs. The sample's subset: CD45RA-negative fraction. The clonotype was recovered from a man between 18 and 35 years old in good health. Some clones in this sample may be carry-over from other donors' samples. The chain employs TRBV2 and TRBJ1-3, with a tentative D call TRBD1 (6 bases). CDR3 protein: CASSDVSVGGSGSIYF. The CDR3 nucleotides read TGTGCCAGCAGTGACGTGAGTGTAGGGGGTTCAGGCTCCATATATTTT.